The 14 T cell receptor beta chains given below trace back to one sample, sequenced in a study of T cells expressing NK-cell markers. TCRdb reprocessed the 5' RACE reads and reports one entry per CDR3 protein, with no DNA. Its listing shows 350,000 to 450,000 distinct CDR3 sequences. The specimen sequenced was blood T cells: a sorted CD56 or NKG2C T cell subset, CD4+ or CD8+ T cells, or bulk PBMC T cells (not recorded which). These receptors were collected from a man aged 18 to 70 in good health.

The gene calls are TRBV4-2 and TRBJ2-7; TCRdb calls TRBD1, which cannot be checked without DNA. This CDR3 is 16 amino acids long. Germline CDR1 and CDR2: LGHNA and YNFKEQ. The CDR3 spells CASSQDLAGGTYEQYF.

The CDR3 sequence is CASFHEPLILRNTGELFF. This chain uses TRBV5-1 with TRBJ2-2. Germline-derived CDR1 and CDR2 are SGHRS and YFSETQ. The CDR3 runs to 18 residues.

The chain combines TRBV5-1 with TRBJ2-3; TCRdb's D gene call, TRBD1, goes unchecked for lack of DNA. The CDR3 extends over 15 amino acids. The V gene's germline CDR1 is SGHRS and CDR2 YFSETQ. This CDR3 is CASSLADRSTDTQYF. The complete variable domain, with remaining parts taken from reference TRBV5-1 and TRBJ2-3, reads KAGVTQTPRYLIKTRGQQVTLSCSPISGHRSVSWYQQTPGQGLQFLFEYFSETQRNKGNFPGRFSGRQFSNSRSEMNVSTLELGDSALYLCASSLADRSTDTQYFGPGTRLTVL.

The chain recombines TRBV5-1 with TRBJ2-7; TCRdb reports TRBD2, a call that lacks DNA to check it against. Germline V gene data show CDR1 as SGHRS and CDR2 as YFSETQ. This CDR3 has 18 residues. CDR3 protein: CASSRGQLAGQTDYEQYF.

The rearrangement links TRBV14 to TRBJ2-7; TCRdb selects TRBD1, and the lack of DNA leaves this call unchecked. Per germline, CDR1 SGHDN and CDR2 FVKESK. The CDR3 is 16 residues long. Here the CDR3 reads CASSQFGAGGPLEQYF.

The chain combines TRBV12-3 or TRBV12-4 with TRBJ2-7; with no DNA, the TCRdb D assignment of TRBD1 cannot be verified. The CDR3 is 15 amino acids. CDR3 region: CASSRWGGVTYEQYF.

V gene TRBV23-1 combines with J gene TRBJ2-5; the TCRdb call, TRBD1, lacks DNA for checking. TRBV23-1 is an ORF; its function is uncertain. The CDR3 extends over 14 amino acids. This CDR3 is CASSQIPPGETQYF.

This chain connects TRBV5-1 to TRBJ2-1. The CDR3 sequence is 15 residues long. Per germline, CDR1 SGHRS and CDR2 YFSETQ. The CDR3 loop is CASSLGVSSYNEQFF.

The CDR3 is CASSQLRTSGAGETQYF. V gene TRBV4-2 combines with J gene TRBJ2-5; lacking DNA, the TRBD2 call made by TCRdb goes unchecked. The CDR3 loop spans 17 amino acids. Germline V gene lookup returns CDR1 LGHNA and CDR2 YNFKEQ.

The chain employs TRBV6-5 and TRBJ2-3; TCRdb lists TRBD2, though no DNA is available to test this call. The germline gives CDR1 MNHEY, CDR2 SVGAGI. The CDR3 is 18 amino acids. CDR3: CASSYSRGGLPRTDTQYF.

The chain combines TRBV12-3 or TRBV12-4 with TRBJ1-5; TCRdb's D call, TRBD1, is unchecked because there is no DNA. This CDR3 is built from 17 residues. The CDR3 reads CASSYPGTASSNQPQHF.

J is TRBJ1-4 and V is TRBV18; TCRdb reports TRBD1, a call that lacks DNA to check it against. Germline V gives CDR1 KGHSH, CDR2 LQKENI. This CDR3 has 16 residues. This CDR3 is CASSPGGTGPGEKLFF.

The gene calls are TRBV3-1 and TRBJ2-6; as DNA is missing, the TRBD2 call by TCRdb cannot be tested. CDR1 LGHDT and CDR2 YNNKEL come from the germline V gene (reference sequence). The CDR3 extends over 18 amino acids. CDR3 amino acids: CASSRRLAGASGANVLTF.

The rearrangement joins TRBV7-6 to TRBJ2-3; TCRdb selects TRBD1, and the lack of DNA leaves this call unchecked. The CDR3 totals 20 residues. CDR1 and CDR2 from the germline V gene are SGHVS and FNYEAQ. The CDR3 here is CASSLASGDRTDQSTDTQYF.